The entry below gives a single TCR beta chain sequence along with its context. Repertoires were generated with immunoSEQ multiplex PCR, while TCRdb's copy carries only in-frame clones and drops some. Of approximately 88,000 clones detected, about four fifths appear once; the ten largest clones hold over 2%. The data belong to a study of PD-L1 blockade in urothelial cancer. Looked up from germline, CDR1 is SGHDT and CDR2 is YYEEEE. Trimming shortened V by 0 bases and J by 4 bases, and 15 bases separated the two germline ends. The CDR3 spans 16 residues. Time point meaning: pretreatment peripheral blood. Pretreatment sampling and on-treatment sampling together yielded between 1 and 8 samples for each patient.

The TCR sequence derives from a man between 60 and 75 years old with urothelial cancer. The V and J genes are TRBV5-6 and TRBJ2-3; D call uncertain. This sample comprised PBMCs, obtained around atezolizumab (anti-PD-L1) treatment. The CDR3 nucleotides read TGTGCCAGCAGCTTGGGGAGCCTAGTCAACGCAGATACGCAGTATTTT. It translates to CASSLGSLVNADTQYF.